This T cell receptor (beta chain) was sequenced during a study of cytomegalovirus exposure and HLA in healthy donors. The study's findings and limits: The majority of TCR sequences were rare, yet some public TCRs appeared in many donors. It was taken for granted in presence/absence analyses that sequencing depth across donors was roughly uniform. A likely sequencing artifact accounted for one observed cluster of highly shared sequence variants. The authors later found TCR association rates varying by HLA locus, with DRB1 most and HLA-C fewest.

In the PCR, 60 Vbeta and 13 Jbeta primers were used. The data were produced by immunoSEQ multiplex PCR, yet TCRdb's version contains in-frame clones alone and is incomplete. Of about 150,000 clones detected, 70% to 85% appear once; the ten largest clones hold approximately 1.5%. V was clipped by 1 base and J by 1 base, with 7 bases between them. The V gene's germline CDR1 is SEHNR and CDR2 FQNEAQ (reference sequence). The CDR3 runs to 14 residues. On this clone itself: Its specificity is unknown.

The source is a male donor in good health and CMV-seronegative. Material for sequencing was PBMCs. The chain combines TRBV7-9 with TRBJ1-2, with D unresolved. DNA of the CDR3: TGTGCCAGCAGCTTAGATTTCCGTAACTATGGCTACACCTTC. Amino acids: CASSLDFRNYGYTF.